Here is one TCR beta chain with its context. No antigen is known for it. After constant-region reverse-primer amplification, full-length variable regions underwent semi-nested PCR with Nested Universal Primer A. TCRdb called the 5' RACE reads again in MiXCR, with one record for every CDR3 protein. The table lists 30,000 or so distinct CDR3 sequences, 25% to 30% of them singletons, with less than 2.5% in the top ten. The sorted Tregs were CD4+CD25+CD127-/low cells. Study observations and caveats: Tumor memory CD4+ T cell TCR gene usage was found to cluster with blood and lymph node memory CD4+ cells and with lymph node naive CD4+ cells. Tumor Tregs overlapped most with tumor, then blood, naive CD4+ cells. Whole repertoires were not studied in the larger cohort, only one V-J beta rearrangement.

The sample was tumor-infiltrating Tregs sorted from the breast tumor. This TCR was sampled from a female donor with breast cancer.

Here the CDR3 reads CSARALAEVLNEQFF. Written as DNA, the CDR3 is TGCAGTGCTAGAGCGCTAGCGGAGGTCCTCAATGAGCAGTTCTTC. V is TRBV20-1 and J is TRBJ2-1; 7 bases line up with TRBD2. Germline values: CDR1 DFQATT, CDR2 SNEGSKA (reference sequence). The length of the CDR3 is 15 residues. Unmatched junction bases numbered 9, after V lost 1 base and J lost 6 bases.